The rows below give T cell receptor beta chains drawn from one sample of a study of cytomegalovirus exposure and HLA in healthy donors. Sequenced by immunoSEQ multiplex PCR; TCRdb stores in-frame clones only, minus some. Counted here are roughly 180,000 clones, 70% to 80% occurring once; the ten biggest clones make up 1.3%. Sequences were obtained from PBMCs. Receptors originate from a man aged 25 to 40 in good health and CMV-seronegative. Both conserved end residues are part of each CDR3. A D gene is named only where the DNA matches it firmly. A row's size may be missing; if present it is once, few, many or a size class.

abundance	v_gene	j_gene	d_gene	CDR3nt	CDR3aa
.	TRBV2	TRBJ1-2	TRBD1	TGTGCCAGCAGTGATCGGGACAGGGGCTCGTTGGGCTACACCTTC	CASSDRDRGSLGYTF
.	TRBV28	TRBJ1-6	TRBD1	TGTGCCAGCAGTTTATACAGGGGGGGAATGTTTAATTCACCCCTCCACTTT	CASSLYRGGMFNSPLHF
.	TRBV7-3	TRBJ2-7	.	TGTGCCAGCAGAGCCGCCACAGGGTCTCCCTACGAGCAGTACTTC	CASRAATGSPYEQYF
.	TRBV5-1	TRBJ2-7	TRBD1	TGCGCCAGCAGCTTTCGGGGGACAGGGTCAAGCTCCTACGAGCAGTACTTC	CASSFRGTGSSSYEQYF
once	TRBV5-1	TRBJ2-5	TRBD2	TGCGCCAGCAGCGTCCTAGCGGGAGTTGAGAAGACCCAGTACTTC	CASSVLAGVEKTQYF
.	TRBV6-5	TRBJ1-1	.	TGTGCCAGCAGTTACATCGCAGGGAGGGCCCCTGAAGCTTTCTTT	CASSYIAGRAPEAFF
few	TRBV7-9	TRBJ1-1	.	TGTGCCAGCAGCCTCCAGGGACTTAGCCTGAAAGCTTTCTTT	CASSLQGLSLKAFF
.	TRBV4-2	TRBJ2-4	TRBD1	TGTGCCAGCAGCCAAGATCGTCCGGCAGGGGGCTTAAACATTCAGTACTTC	CASSQDRPAGGLNIQYF
.	TRBV7-2	TRBJ1-1	.	TGTGCCAGCAGCTTAGGGTACAGGACCCTGAACACTGAAGCTTTCTTT	CASSLGYRTLNTEAFF
.	TRBV9	TRBJ1-2	.	TGTGCCAGCAGCCCGGGACATATTTATGGCTACACCTTC	CASSPGHIYGYTF
.	TRBV6-1	TRBJ1-6	TRBD1	TGTGCCAGCATTAGACCCGGGACAGGGGATTCACCCCTCCACTTT	CASIRPGTGDSPLHF
.	TRBV5-1	TRBJ2-3	TRBD2	TGCGCCAGCAGCTTGGATCGTCTAGCGGGGGCCGATACGCAGTATTTT	CASSLDRLAGADTQYF
.	TRBV7-8	TRBJ1-6	TRBD1	TGTGCCAGCAGCTCGGGGTACAGGGGGCAATCACCCCTCCACTTT	CASSSGYRGQSPLHF
.	TRBV6-5	TRBJ2-3	.	TGTGCCTCGTCCGCCGGCGGGAGCACAGATACGCAGTATTTT	CASSAGGSTDTQYF
.	TRBV2	TRBJ2-1	TRBD2	TGTGCCAGCAGCGCGACTAGCGGGATTGTGAATGAGCAGTTCTTC	CASSATSGIVNEQFF
few	TRBV29-1	TRBJ2-1	TRBD2	TGCAGCGGAAGGACTAGCGTCAATGAGCAGTTCTTC	CSGRTSVNEQFF
.	TRBV27	TRBJ2-3	.	TGTGCCAGCAGTTCCGACAGTAGCACAGATACGCAGTATTTT	CASSSDSSTDTQYF
.	TRBV5-4	TRBJ2-3	TRBD2	TGTGCCAGCAGCTTGGGGGGACTAGCGGGAGGTACAGATACGCAGTATTTT	CASSLGGLAGGTDTQYF
.	TRBV5-1	TRBJ2-3	TRBD1	TGCGCCAGCAGCTCCGGGGAGACAGGGCTCACAGATACGCAGTATTTT	CASSSGETGLTDTQYF
.	TRBV11-1	TRBJ2-5	.	TGTGCCAGCAGCTTAGGAGGGATGCAGCAAGAGACCCAGTACTTC	CASSLGGMQQETQYF
.	TRBV4-1	TRBJ2-7	.	TGCGCCAGCAGCCAAGCCTCGGCGGGGACCAGCTACGAGCAGTACTTC	CASSQASAGTSYEQYF
.	TRBV10-3	TRBJ2-1	.	TGTGCCATCAGTGAGTCGACAGAGCAGTTCTTC	CAISESTEQFF
few	TRBV28	TRBJ2-7	TRBD2	TGTGCCAGCAGAACCCCCGGACTAGGCCACTACGAGCAGTACTTC	CASRTPGLGHYEQYF
.	TRBV7-2	TRBJ2-5	.	TGTGCCAGCAGCTCTTGGACTGGAGAGACCCAGTACTTC	CASSSWTGETQYF
.	TRBV5-1	TRBJ2-7	TRBD1	TGCGCCAGCAGCTCGGGGCGGGACAGGGGTGTCTACGAGCAGTACTTC	CASSSGRDRGVYEQYF
.	TRBV6-5	TRBJ2-7	.	TGTGCCAGCAGTTACTCTCTTCAGGGTTTCTCCTACGAGCAGTACTTC	CASSYSLQGFSYEQYF
.	TRBV19	TRBJ2-3	.	TGTGCCAGTAGTCCCGGGACTAGCACAGATACGCAGTATTTT	CASSPGTSTDTQYF
once	TRBV5-8	TRBJ1-1	TRBD1	TGTGCCAGCAGCTTGGAAGGGCAGGGGGCGCGCACTGAAGCTTTCTTT	CASSLEGQGARTEAFF
.	TRBV30	TRBJ2-2	.	TGTGCCTGGACCCGGGGAGTAGCGAACACCGGGGAGCTGTTTTTT	CAWTRGVANTGELFF
once	TRBV6-5	TRBJ1-1	.	TGTGCCAGCAGCAGCCCGAGGTCTACTGAAGCTTTCTTT	CASSSPRSTEAFF
.	TRBV5-1	TRBJ2-1	TRBD2	TGCGCCAGCAGCTTTGGGACTAGCGGGAGTTATGAGCAGTTCTTC	CASSFGTSGSYEQFF
.	TRBV29-1	TRBJ2-5	TRBD2	TGCAGCGTTGACAGGATGGCGGGGGGCCAAGAGACCCAGTACTTC	CSVDRMAGGQETQYF
.	TRBV6-6	TRBJ1-1	.	TGTGCCAGCAGTTACCCGGGTTCCTATATCGCTGAAGCTTTCTTT	CASSYPGSYIAEAFF
.	TRBV30	TRBJ2-7	TRBD2	TGTGCCTGCAAGGTTAGCGGGGGGCCTTCCTACGAGCAGTACTTC	CACKVSGGPSYEQYF
.	TRBV6-6	TRBJ2-1	TRBD2	TGTGCCAGCACCGGACTAGCGGGGGACTACAATGAGCAGTTCTTC	CASTGLAGDYNEQFF
.	TRBV30	TRBJ1-2	.	TGTGCCTGGAGGCAGTTTCACCCTCCTTCCTATGGCTACACCTTC	CAWRQFHPPSYGYTF
.	TRBV6-5	TRBJ2-1	TRBD2	TGTGCCAGCCACGCGTTTGGGGGGGAGTATGAGCAGTTCTTC	CASHAFGGEYEQFF
.	TRBV13	TRBJ2-1	TRBD1	TGTGCCAGCAGCACCGTGGACCCACAGGGGCCCTACAATGAGCAGTTCTTC	CASSTVDPQGPYNEQFF
.	TRBV6-1	TRBJ2-7	.	TGTGCCAGCAGTGACAGGCCGGGGACCTACGAGCAGTACTTC	CASSDRPGTYEQYF
.	TRBV6-1	TRBJ1-2	.	TGTGCCAGCAGTCGTTCGGGAGACTATGGCTACACCTTC	CASSRSGDYGYTF
once	TRBV7-9	TRBJ1-1	TRBD1	TGTGCCAGCAGCCAGAGACAGGGAGGCACTGAAGCTTTCTTT	CASSQRQGGTEAFF
.	TRBV30	TRBJ2-7	.	TGTGCCTGGAGCGAAACCCCCGGGGCCTACGAGCAGTACTTC	CAWSETPGAYEQYF
.	TRBV6-5	TRBJ2-1	TRBD2	TGTGCCAGCAGTTACTCAGCGGGAGGAGGTGAGCAGTTCTTC	CASSYSAGGGEQFF
.	TRBV15	TRBJ2-5	.	TGTGCCACCGGCGGGAACTCGACCCAGTACTTC	CATGGNSTQYF
.	TRBV5-5	TRBJ2-3	.	TGTGCCAGCAGCTTGGGGTGGACAGCCCCTAGCACAGATACGCAGTATTTT	CASSLGWTAPSTDTQYF
.	TRBV28	TRBJ2-3	TRBD2	TGTGCCAGCAGTTTTCAGCGGGGGGCGACAGATACGCAGTATTTT	CASSFQRGATDTQYF
.	TRBV5-1	TRBJ1-1	TRBD1	TGCGCCAGCAGCCAAACAGGGGTGAACACTGAAGCTTTCTTT	CASSQTGVNTEAFF
.	TRBV6-5	TRBJ2-7	TRBD1	TGTGCCAGCAGTTCGGGGACAGTTAACTACGAGCAGTACTTC	CASSSGTVNYEQYF
few	TRBV28	TRBJ2-2	.	TGTGCCAGCAGCAGGCCCCTCCCCGGGGAGCTGTTTTTT	CASSRPLPGELFF